Listed below are T cell receptor beta chains from one sample, sequenced in a study of cytomegalovirus exposure and HLA in healthy donors. Data came from immunoSEQ multiplex PCR; TCRdb stores just in-frame clones and leaves some out. The sample records more than 85,000 clones, 73% being singletons. Sequencing was carried out using PBMCs. Every receptor here comes from a man aged 40-49 years in good health and CMV-seronegative. CDR3s include the opening cysteine and the closing phenylalanine or tryptophan. Each record gives: V gene, J gene, CDR3 protein.

v_call: TRBV19
j_call: TRBJ1-5
cdr3_aa: CASSIDPGQLNQPQHF

v_call: TRBV7-9
j_call: TRBJ2-4
cdr3_aa: CASSPPGRVSAKNIQYF

v_call: TRBV4-2
j_call: TRBJ2-5
cdr3_aa: CASREQGQETQYF

v_call: TRBV10-3
j_call: TRBJ1-4
cdr3_aa: CATGTALNEKLFF

v_call: TRBV10-3
j_call: TRBJ1-1
cdr3_aa: CAISKQGDTEAFF

v_call: TRBV18
j_call: TRBJ1-2
cdr3_aa: CASSPAAGGTGYTF

v_call: TRBV30
j_call: TRBJ1-5
cdr3_aa: CAWRAGYNQPQHF

v_call: TRBV27
j_call: TRBJ2-7
cdr3_aa: CASRPGDLFYEQYF

v_call: TRBV18
j_call: TRBJ2-1
cdr3_aa: CASSPRQGDEQFF

v_call: TRBV29-1
j_call: TRBJ1-1
cdr3_aa: CSVEGGRGNTEAFF

v_call: TRBV7-6
j_call: TRBJ1-6
cdr3_aa: CASSADRGGSPLHF

v_call: TRBV9
j_call: TRBJ2-7
cdr3_aa: CASSPSPGTGVHEQYF

v_call: TRBV7-8
j_call: TRBJ1-1
cdr3_aa: CASGGMNTEAFF

v_call: TRBV9
j_call: TRBJ1-2
cdr3_aa: CASSSTGGDGYTF

v_call: TRBV27
j_call: TRBJ1-2
cdr3_aa: CASSLSGTGFYGYTF

v_call: TRBV5-1
j_call: TRBJ2-1
cdr3_aa: CASRWGPDNEQFF

v_call: TRBV18
j_call: TRBJ1-1
cdr3_aa: CASSSTGNTEAFF

v_call: TRBV7-9
j_call: TRBJ2-5
cdr3_aa: CASSPGGGGRETQYF

v_call: TRBV9
j_call: TRBJ2-5
cdr3_aa: CASSLGLQLETQYF

v_call: TRBV2
j_call: TRBJ2-1
cdr3_aa: CASSEGWLAVNEQFF

v_call: TRBV4-2
j_call: TRBJ2-5
cdr3_aa: CASSQDTGGTSKTQYF

v_call: TRBV10-2
j_call: TRBJ2-1
cdr3_aa: CASGPAGGYNEQFF

v_call: TRBV6-1
j_call: TRBJ2-7
cdr3_aa: CASSEEKWGDEQYF

v_call: TRBV2
j_call: TRBJ2-1
cdr3_aa: CASSEGSGTSNEQFF

v_call: TRBV28
j_call: TRBJ2-7
cdr3_aa: CASYQGGEQYF

v_call: TRBV29-1
j_call: TRBJ1-4
cdr3_aa: CSVEAQADVLFF

v_call: TRBV18
j_call: TRBJ2-3
cdr3_aa: CASSPPAGTDTQYF

v_call: TRBV7-2
j_call: TRBJ2-7
cdr3_aa: CASSTDSFAYEQYF

v_call: TRBV13
j_call: TRBJ2-7
cdr3_aa: CASTLRVAGAREQYF

v_call: TRBV4-1
j_call: TRBJ2-7
cdr3_aa: CASNTGDISYEQYF

v_call: TRBV7-2
j_call: TRBJ2-3
cdr3_aa: CASSSDWVGGADTQYF

v_call: TRBV19
j_call: TRBJ1-6
cdr3_aa: CASSLWSDRFYNSPLHF

v_call: TRBV9
j_call: TRBJ2-5
cdr3_aa: CASKGLEETQYF

v_call: TRBV7-9
j_call: TRBJ1-1
cdr3_aa: CASSSRRGGNTEAFF

v_call: TRBV19
j_call: TRBJ1-4
cdr3_aa: CASRTTGGIEKLFF

v_call: TRBV6-1
j_call: TRBJ1-5
cdr3_aa: CASSEGGGNQPQHF